Presented here are 32 T cell receptor beta chains from one specimen sequenced in a study of somatic mutations in cytotoxic T cells in rheumatoid arthritis. Method: immunoSEQ multiplex PCR; TCRdb's copy keeps in-frame clones and lacks some. The sample has fewer than 14,000 clones; roughly 71% are singletons. Sequencing was done on a sample of CD8+ T cells sorted from blood. The source of these receptors is an adult with rheumatoid arthritis.

In DNA form, the CDR3 reads TGTGCCTGGACGGGACTAGCGGGGGCCAACTCCTACGAGCAGTACTTC. This encodes CAWTGLAGANSYEQYF. The V and J genes are TRBV30 and TRBJ2-7; 14 bases fit TRBD2. The CDR3 spans 16 residues. Germline-derived CDR1 and CDR2 are GTSNPN and SVGIG (reference sequence). V dropped 4 bases and J dropped 0; count of bases not matched to a gene: 5.

By share, this clone counts as medium-sized (0.01 to 0.1%). The chain carries TRBV29-1 and TRBJ1-4; weak D call: TRBD1 (5 bases). Germline CDR1 and CDR2: SQVTM and ANQGSEA. The CDR3 length is 13 residues. Trimming removed 5 bases from V and 8 bases from J, with 15 bases in between. The CDR3 bases are TGCAGCGTTTATAGCGGGTGGGGGGAAAAACTGTTTTTT. Amino acids: CSVYSGWGEKLFF.

This clone has just a few counts. The rearrangement links TRBV2 to TRBJ1-5; 10 nucleotides align to TRBD1. Germline lookup yields CDR1 SNHLY and CDR2 FYNNEI. CDR3 length: 17 residues. The V gene end was trimmed by 6 bases and the J gene end by 4 bases; junction bases not matched to a gene: 12. CDR3 nucleotides: TGTGCCAGCAGGGAATCCGGGACAGGGGTGGCGAATCAGCCCCAGCATTTT. Translation: CASRESGTGVANQPQHF.

V usage is TRBV10-3 and J usage is TRBJ2-7; either TRBD1 or TRBD2 may fit D (5 bases each). Between the trimmed V and J ends, which lost 2 bases and 2 bases, there was a span of 16 bases. The CDR3 consists of 16 residues. Germline lookup yields CDR1 ENHRY and CDR2 SYGVKD. Here the CDR3 reads CAISEPGQGDPYEQYF. The CDR3 coding sequence is TGTGCCATCAGTGAGCCAGGACAAGGGGACCCCTACGAGCAGTACTTC.

The genes are TRBV7-9 and TRBJ1-4; weak D call: TRBD1 (5 bases). The CDR3 covers 15 residues. Germline-derived CDR1 and CDR2 are SEHNR and FQNEAQ (reference sequence). Trimming took 4 bases from V and 0 from J, leaving 9 bases between them. The CDR3 spells CASSWGVATNEKLFF. The CDR3 nucleotides are TGTGCCAGCAGCTGGGGGGTCGCAACTAATGAAAAACTGTTTTTT.

The rearrangement links TRBV4-1 to TRBJ2-7, with 7 bases fitting TRBD1. Germline CDR1 and CDR2: MGHRA and YSYEKL. The CDR3 is 16 amino acids. Trimming at V came to 1 base and at J to 4 bases, leaving 10 bases not matched to a gene. This CDR3 reads CASSQGTTGTAYEQYF. The CDR3, as DNA: TGCGCCAGCAGCCAAGGAACAACCGGGACAGCTTACGAGCAGTACTTC.

V is TRBV7-6 and J is TRBJ2-5; D unresolved. CDR3 size: 12 residues. The germline CDR1 and CDR2 sequences are SGHVS and FNYEAQ. V lost 1 base and J 3 bases, leaving 3 bases between the germline ends. CDR3 sequence: CASSLGKETQYF. The DNA of the CDR3 is TGTGCCAGCAGCTTAGGTAAAGAGACCCAGTACTTC.

The sample holds a few counts of this clone. This chain uses TRBV4-1 with TRBJ2-7; D gene unclear. The CDR3 has 14 residues. The V gene lost 2 bases and the J gene lost 3 bases, with 11 bases spanning the gap. CDR1 MGHRA and CDR2 YSYEKL come from the germline V gene. For the CDR3, the DNA is TGCGCCAGCAGCCAAAATAGTTTTGACTACGAGCAGTACTTC. Protein product: CASSQNSFDYEQYF.

This sequence joins TRBV4-1 and TRBJ2-5; D assignment may be TRBD1 or TRBD2 (5 bases each). CDR1 MGHRA and CDR2 YSYEKL come from the germline V gene. V was clipped by 5 bases and J by 2 bases, with 15 bases between them. The CDR3 covers 15 residues. The CDR3 here is CASSVTKRTQETQYF. CDR3 nucleotides: TGCGCCAGCAGCGTAACGAAGCGGACACAAGAGACCCAGTACTTC.

This rearrangement joins TRBV6-5 to TRBJ2-1; TRBD1 agrees at 10 bases. Germline CDR1 is MNHEY and CDR2 is SVGAGI. V was clipped by 2 bases and J by 8 bases; unmatched bases: 3. CDR3 size: 14 residues. The CDR3 sequence is CASSYGGTGDEQFF. The CDR3 region has the DNA TGTGCCAGCAGTTACGGGGGGACAGGGGATGAGCAGTTCTTC.

This clone is termed medium-sized. V is TRBV7-2 and J is TRBJ2-1; D unresolved. The CDR3 is 13 amino acids. Germline V gene sequence: CDR1 SGHTA, CDR2 FQGNSA. V lost 2 bases and J 4 bases, leaving 6 bases between the germline ends. CDR3: CASSLIAYNEQFF. As DNA, the CDR3 is TGTGCCAGCAGCTTAATTGCGTACAATGAGCAGTTCTTC.

The chain employs TRBV7-9 and TRBJ2-7, with TRBD2 as a possible D gene (6 bases). CDR3 length: 16 amino acids. Trimming took off 0 bases at V and 0 bases at J, with 12 bases between the two ends. Looked up from germline, CDR1 is SEHNR and CDR2 is FQNEAQ (reference sequence). CDR3 amino acids: CASSLARGLLSYEQYF. The DNA of the CDR3 is TGTGCCAGCAGCTTAGCGCGGGGTTTACTCTCCTACGAGCAGTACTTC.

The V and J genes are TRBV29-1 and TRBJ2-1, with 7 nucleotides matching TRBD1. The CDR3 sequence is 12 residues long. V was pared by 6 bases and J by 8 bases, with 7 bases of the junction left unmatched. Germline CDR1 reads SQVTM; CDR2 reads ANQGSEA. CDR3 sequence reads: CSVRQGYYEQFF. In DNA form, the CDR3 reads TGCAGCGTCAGACAGGGATACTATGAGCAGTTCTTC.

Details on this clone: Its ends do not fully match the called genes, so a read error is possible. The rearrangement joins TRBV27 to TRBJ2-5; tentatively, D is TRBD1 (6 bases). CDR1 MNHEY and CDR2 SMNVEV come from the germline V gene (reference sequence). This CDR3 has 15 amino acids. For the CDR3, the DNA is TGTGCCAGCAGCTTATATTCCTCGAGGGGGGAGACCCAGTACTTC. Residues: CASSLYSSRGETQYF.

V is TRBV5-6 and J is TRBJ2-5; possibly TRBD2 for D (5 bases). The CDR3 has 17 residues. The germline V gene has CDR1 SGHDT and CDR2 YYEEEE. V dropped 2 bases and J dropped 5 bases, with 22 bases sitting between them. The CDR3 reads CASSFPLHHTREETQYF. For the CDR3, the DNA is TGTGCCAGCAGCTTTCCCCTGCATCATACTAGGGAGGAGACCCAGTACTTC.

The gene calls are TRBV11-3 and TRBJ2-2; 10 nucleotides align to TRBD1. This CDR3 contains 16 residues. The junction had 8 bases not matched to a gene; V was cut back by 4 bases and J by 6 bases. Germline V gene sequence: CDR1 SGHNT, CDR2 YENEEA. The CDR3 region is CASSSGGTGVSGELFF. The CDR3 bases are TGTGCCAGCAGCTCAGGGGGGACAGGGGTATCCGGGGAGCTGTTTTTT. Combining the CDR3 with reference TRBV11-3 and TRBJ2-2 gives the whole variable domain EAGVVQSPRYKIIEKKQPVAFWCNPISGHNTLYWYLQNLGQGPELLIRYENEEAVDDSQLPKDRFSAERLKGVDSTLKIQPAELGDSAVYLCASSSGGTGVSGELFFGEGSRLTVL.

The chain employs TRBV7-8 and TRBJ1-2, with 9 bases identical to TRBD1. Germline CDR1 is SGHVS and CDR2 is FQNEAQ. This CDR3 region has 15 residues. Trimming at V came to 4 bases and at J to 3 bases, leaving 6 bases not matched to a gene. The CDR3 sequence: CASSSGQGVYYGYTF. The CDR3 coding sequence is TGTGCCAGCAGCTCGGGACAGGGAGTTTACTATGGCTACACCTTC. The full variable domain, rest sourced from reference TRBV7-8 and TRBJ1-2, is GAGVSQSPRYKVAKRGQDVALRCDPISGHVSLFWYQQALGQGPEFLTYFQNEAQLDKSGLPSDRFFAERPEGSVSTLKIQRTQQEDSAVYLCASSSGQGVYYGYTFGSGTRLTVV.

The genes are TRBV6-5 and TRBJ2-7, with D unresolved. The CDR3 contains 13 residues. Trimming took 3 bases from V and 5 from J, leaving 11 bases between them. Per germline, CDR1 MNHEY and CDR2 SVGAGI. For the CDR3, the DNA is TGTGCCAGCAGTTATTCCATGAGCAACGAGCAGTACTTC. Protein: CASSYSMSNEQYF.

This clone was recorded once. This chain uses TRBV2 with TRBJ1-4, with D tentatively TRBD1 (5 bases). This CDR3 has 15 amino acids. The V gene's germline CDR1 is SNHLY and CDR2 FYNNEI. Deletions cut 8 bases from V and 8 bases from J, with 21 bases between. This chain's CDR3 is CASRPSGGVVEKLFF. Here the CDR3 DNA reads TGTGCCAGCCGACCCTCGGGGGGGGTGGTAGAAAAACTGTTTTTT.

This chain uses TRBV5-1 with TRBJ2-3; 12 nucleotides align to TRBD1. Germline lookup yields CDR1 SGHRS and CDR2 YFSETQ. This CDR3 comprises 16 residues. J was trimmed by 6 bases and V by 0 bases; bases with no gene match: 5. DNA for the CDR3: TGCGCCAGCAGCTTGGTTGGGACAGGGGGCGTGGATACGCAGTATTTT. Protein sequence: CASSLVGTGGVDTQYF.

The chain combines TRBV30 with TRBJ2-4; possibly TRBD2 for D (5 bases). V dropped 3 bases and J dropped 5 bases, with 11 bases sitting between them. The CDR3 contains 13 residues. Per the germline V gene, CDR1 is GTSNPN and CDR2 is SVGIG (reference sequence). CDR3 nucleotides: TGTGCCTGGAGAGAGGGCGGGCAAAACATTCAGTACTTC. Its protein product is CAWREGGQNIQYF.

Regarding this clone: The junction does not match germline at one end; this may be a read error. The V gene is TRBV4-1, the J gene TRBJ2-3; weak D call: TRBD2 (6 bases). The length of the CDR3 is 14 residues. The germline CDR1 and CDR2 sequences are MGHRA and YSYEKL. Written as DNA, the CDR3 is TGCGCCAGCACCCAACCCGAAGGGACTGATACGCAGTATTTT. It encodes CASTQPEGTDTQYF.

The chain is built from TRBV5-4 and TRBJ2-1; TRBD1 or TRBD2 may be the D gene (5 bases each). CDR1 and CDR2 (germline): SGHNT, YYREEE (reference sequence). V dropped 1 base and J dropped 1 base, with 6 bases sitting between them. The CDR3 spans 14 residues. The CDR3 nucleotides read TGTGCCAGCAGCTTGTGGGGGTCCTACAATGAGCAGTTCTTC. Protein sequence: CASSLWGSYNEQFF.

Remarks on this clone: One junction end does not reproduce the germline sequence, and a read error may be involved. The chain employs TRBV28 and TRBJ1-5; TRBD1 might be the D (6 bases). The CDR3 loop spans 16 amino acids. From germline, CDR1 is MDHEN and CDR2 SYDVKM. The CDR3 region has the DNA TGTGCCACAGTTTACCTCCAGGGGATTGTAGGACAGCTCCAGCATTTT. As protein: CATVYLQGIVGQLQHF.

This rearrangement joins TRBV7-8 to TRBJ1-4; weak D call: TRBD1 (5 bases). Deletions cut 5 bases from V and 0 bases from J, with 13 bases between. Germline CDR1 is SGHVS and CDR2 is FQNEAQ. This CDR3 comprises 16 residues. The CDR3 sequence is CASSRPGTATNEKLFF. The CDR3 DNA follows: TGTGCCAGCAGCCGCCCGGGGACCGCAACTAATGAAAAACTGTTTTTT.

V and J are TRBV25-1 and TRBJ2-2; 10 bases match TRBD1. CDR3 length: 16 residues. The V gene end was trimmed by 3 bases and the J gene end by 5 bases; junction bases not matched to a gene: 6. In germline, CDR1 is MGHDK, CDR2 SYGVNS. CDR3: CASSELTGGRTGELFF. The CDR3 bases are TGTGCCAGCAGTGAGCTGACAGGGGGCAGGACCGGGGAGCTGTTTTTT. The entire variable domain, with the rest obtained from reference TRBV25-1 and TRBJ2-2, is as follows: EADIYQTPRYLVIGTGKKITLECSQTMGHDKMYWYQQDPGMELHLIHYSYGVNSTEKGDLSSESTVSRIRTEHFPLTLESARPSHTSQYLCASSELTGGRTGELFFGEGSRLTVL.

This chain uses TRBV11-3 with TRBJ1-1; TRBD1 aligns across 7 bases. V was clipped by 5 bases and J by 5 bases; unmatched bases: 5. Germline V gives CDR1 SGHNT, CDR2 YENEEA. The CDR3 sequence is 13 residues long. CDR3 protein: CASSDRVATEAFF. Here the CDR3 DNA reads TGTGCCAGCAGCGACAGGGTGGCAACTGAAGCTTTCTTT.

V and J are TRBV29-1 and TRBJ1-1; weak D call: TRBD1 (5 bases). The CDR3 runs to 14 residues. V lost 0 bases and J lost 4, with 12 bases in between. CDR1 is SQVTM, CDR2 ANQGSEA, per germline. In DNA form, the CDR3 reads TGCAGCGTTGAAGACGTCGAGGGGACCACTGAAGCTTTCTTT. This gives the protein CSVEDVEGTTEAFF.

The V call is TRBV7-2, the J call TRBJ2-2; no clear D. The CDR3 is 12 amino acids. The germline gives CDR1 SGHTA, CDR2 FQGNSA. The V end lost 2 bases, the J end lost 6 bases, and 4 bases lay between the germline ends. DNA for the CDR3: TGTGCCAGCAGCTTATTACCCGGGGAGCTGTTTTTT. This translates into CASSLLPGELFF.

The chain is built from TRBV7-8 and TRBJ1-1; no firm D call. Germline V gene data show CDR1 as SGHVS and CDR2 as FQNEAQ. The germline V and J ends were trimmed by 3 bases and 1 base, with 6 bases remaining between them. This CDR3 spans 13 amino acids. The chain's CDR3 is CASSFGPNTEAFF. The CDR3 region has the DNA TGTGCCAGCAGCTTCGGTCCGAACACTGAAGCTTTCTTT.

V is TRBV6-4 and J is TRBJ2-3; TRBD2 matches 8 bases. Germline V gene sequence: CDR1 MRHNA, CDR2 SNTAGT. CDR3 size: 15 residues. J lost 6 bases, V lost 2 bases, and 7 bases had no gene match. CDR3 sequence reads: CASSDGGSGGDTQYF. The CDR3 DNA reads TGTGCCAGCAGTGACGGAGGGAGCGGGGGTGATACGCAGTATTTT.

This clone has only a few counts. This chain joins TRBV5-5 and TRBJ2-3; TRBD2 is a possible D gene (5 bases). The ends were cut back, 4 bases at V and 4 bases at J, with 19 bases in the middle. Germline V lookup: CDR1 SGHKS, CDR2 YYEKEE (reference sequence). This CDR3 spans 16 amino acids. The CDR3 sequence is CASSVTGGGYADTQYF. The DNA for the CDR3 is TGTGCCAGCAGCGTTACGGGCGGCGGGTACGCAGATACGCAGTATTTT.